Shown below are 26 T cell receptor beta chains from a single sample sequenced in a study of OX40 agonist ivuxolimab in advanced cancers. Method: immunoSEQ multiplex PCR; TCRdb's copy keeps in-frame clones and lacks some. The sample shows tens of thousands of clones, 80% to 90% of them seen only once. Here the sequenced sample was CD4+ or CD8+ T cells sorted from blood, taken in a trial of the OX40 agonist ivuxolimab. These TCRs come from an adult with an advanced solid tumor such as melanoma, head and neck, liver or kidney cancer.

In its sample, this clone was seen a few times. J is TRBJ1-1 and V is TRBV25-1; no clear D. The CDR3 covers 14 residues. Per germline, CDR1 MGHDK and CDR2 SYGVNS. Trimming removed 0 bases from V and 7 bases from J, with 12 bases in between. CDR3 nucleotides: TGTGCCAGCAGTGAATATGGATGGAGAAATGAAGCTTTCTTT. It is translated as CASSEYGWRNEAFF.

In nucleotides, the CDR3 is TGTGCCAGCTCAACGGGACTAGACTTCAGTGAGCAGTTCTTC. Translation gives CASSTGLDFSEQFF. The genes are TRBV18 and TRBJ2-1; 8 positions agree with TRBD2. V trimming: 5 bases; J trimming: 9 bases; junction bases outside the gene matches: 9. Per germline, CDR1 KGHSH and CDR2 LQKENI. This CDR3 has 14 amino acids.

The chain is built from TRBV7-3 and TRBJ2-5, with a possible D match to TRBD2 (6 bases). Between the trimmed V and J ends, which lost 3 bases and 2 bases, there was a span of 7 bases. CDR1 is SGHTA, CDR2 FQGTGA, per germline. CDR3 length: 13 amino acids. The chain's CDR3 is CASSFGGQETQYF. DNA of the CDR3: TGTGCCAGCAGCTTCGGGGGTCAAGAGACCCAGTACTTC.

The V and J genes are TRBV6-5 and TRBJ2-5; a possible D gene is TRBD2 (6 bases). Germline V CDR1 and CDR2: MNHEY, SVGAGI. This CDR3 is 14 amino acids long. Trimming cost V 5 bases and J 4 bases, with 14 bases left between them. The CDR3 region is CASSEGLGPETQYF. CDR3 sequence (DNA): TGTGCCAGCAGTGAGGGACTGGGCCCAGAGACCCAGTACTTC.

The V call is TRBV10-2, the J call TRBJ1-3; D is uncertain. Trimming took 2 bases from V and 2 from J, leaving 4 bases between them. Germline V CDR1 and CDR2: WSHSY, SAAADI. This CDR3 is 13 amino acids long. The CDR3 region has the DNA TGCGCCAGCAGTGAGACACCTGGAAACACCATATATTTT. The encoded protein is CASSETPGNTIYF.

CDR3 sequence: CASSVKGEQYF. CDR3 coding DNA: TGTGCCAGCAGTGTTAAGGGAGAGCAGTACTTC. The chain links TRBV28 to TRBJ2-7; D gene ambiguous. The V end lost 5 bases, the J end lost 7 bases, and 9 bases lay between the germline ends. The CDR3 length is 11 residues. CDR1 is MDHEN and CDR2 is SYDVKM in the germline V gene.

The J gene is TRBJ2-1, the V gene TRBV29-1, with no clear D. Per germline, CDR1 SQVTM and CDR2 ANQGSEA. The CDR3 sequence is 13 residues long. V lost 6 bases and J lost 7, with 16 bases in between. The CDR3 region is CSVGTAVQNEQFF. The CDR3 DNA reads as TGCAGCGTGGGAACAGCCGTCCAAAATGAGCAGTTCTTC.

This clone was recorded only once. The chain employs TRBV6-1 and TRBJ1-4; no clear D gene. Germline CDR1 MNHNS, CDR2 SASEGT. The length of the CDR3 is 14 residues. Trimming removed 2 bases from V and 4 bases from J, with 8 bases in between. CDR3 nucleotides: TGTGCCAGCAGTGAACCCGGGGATAATGAAAAACTGTTTTTT. Protein product: CASSEPGDNEKLFF.

The chain combines TRBV27 with TRBJ1-1, with a weak D call TRBD1 (5 bases). Trimming shortened V by 5 bases and J by 0 bases, and 7 bases separated the two germline ends. The V gene's germline CDR1 is MNHEY and CDR2 SMNVEV (reference sequence). The CDR3 has 13 amino acids. CDR3 amino acids: CASSDSMNTEAFF. CDR3 nucleotide sequence: TGTGCCAGCAGTGACAGTATGAACACTGAAGCTTTCTTT.

The chain couples TRBV6-5 to TRBJ2-7; possibly TRBD1 for D (7 bases). CDR3 size: 13 residues. CDR1 and CDR2 from the germline V gene are MNHEY and SVGAGI. The germline V and J ends were trimmed by 7 bases and 7 bases, with 17 bases remaining between them. As DNA, the CDR3 is TGTGCCAGCAAAATTAAGGGGGCGGGAGAGCAGTACTTC. Protein sequence: CASKIKGAGEQYF.

The chain couples TRBV7-2 to TRBJ1-4, with no clear D. CDR1 and CDR2 (germline): SGHTA, FQGNSA. V lost 1 base to trimming and J lost 4 bases, with 7 bases between them. There are 14 residues in the CDR3. Written as DNA, the CDR3 is TGTGCCAGCAGCTTAGGAATTGGTAATGAAAAACTGTTTTTT. Its translation is CASSLGIGNEKLFF. The whole variable domain, filled in from reference TRBV7-2 and TRBJ1-4, reads GAGVSQSPSNKVTEKGKDVELRCDPISGHTALYWYRQSLGQGLEFLIYFQGNSAPDKSGLPSDRFSAERTGGSVSTLTIQRTQQEDSAVYLCASSLGIGNEKLFFGSGTQLSVL.

The chain employs TRBV7-9 and TRBJ1-2; no firm D call. This CDR3 is 12 amino acids long. CDR1 SEHNR and CDR2 FQNEAQ come from the germline V gene (reference sequence). V was cut by 1 base and J by 3 bases, with 3 bases left in between. This CDR3 reads CASSLVDYGYTF. DNA for the CDR3: TGTGCCAGCAGCTTAGTAGACTATGGCTACACCTTC.

Written as DNA, the CDR3 is TGTGCCAGCAGCTTAGGCCGGGTGCGAGAGACCCAGTACTTC. Translating gives CASSLGRVRETQYF. The chain carries TRBV7-8 and TRBJ2-5; D unresolved. Deletions cut 1 base from V and 4 bases from J, with 10 bases between. Germline V gene data show CDR1 as SGHVS and CDR2 as FQNEAQ. The length of the CDR3 is 14 residues.

This clone occurred once. The chain combines TRBV19 with TRBJ1-2, with a possible D match to TRBD1 (6 bases). The germline gives CDR1 LNHDA, CDR2 SQIVND (reference sequence). V shed 5 bases and J shed 2 bases, with 12 bases lying between them. This CDR3 spans 14 amino acids. DNA for the CDR3: TGTGCCAGTAGTGGGCGACAGGAGAACTATGGCTACACCTTC. Its translation is CASSGRQENYGYTF. The variable domain in full, with the rest retrieved from reference TRBV19 and TRBJ1-2, is DGGITQSPKYLFRKEGQNVTLSCEQNLNHDAMYWYRQDPGQGLRLIYYSQIVNDFQKGDIAEGYSVSREKKESFPLTVTSAQKNPTAFYLCASSGRQENYGYTFGSGTRLTVV.

This clone was picked up one time. The V and J genes are TRBV5-4 and TRBJ1-3; D is undetermined. From germline, CDR1 is SGHNT and CDR2 YYREEE (reference sequence). The V gene lost 4 bases and the J gene lost 8 bases, with 19 bases spanning the gap. The CDR3 is 15 residues long. CDR3 protein: CASSQAGQMLHTIYF. In DNA form, the CDR3 reads TGTGCCAGCAGCCAAGCGGGCCAGATGCTGCACACCATATATTTT.

The gene calls are TRBV28 and TRBJ2-1; D may correspond to TRBD1 or TRBD2 (6 bases each). The V gene's germline CDR1 is MDHEN and CDR2 SYDVKM. V was pared by 5 bases and J by 7 bases, with 33 bases between. The CDR3 is 20 residues long. CDR3 sequence (DNA): TGTGCCAGCAGTCAACTTGGGGCGGGACAAACCCCACACAATTTGAATGAGCAGTTCTTC. Its protein is CASSQLGAGQTPHNLNEQFF.

Only a few counts were recorded for this clone. The chain joins TRBV28 to TRBJ2-1, with 7 bases fitting TRBD2. The CDR3 contains 16 residues. From germline, CDR1 is MDHEN and CDR2 SYDVKM. With 6 bases clipped from V and 0 bases from J, the junction kept 8 bases outside the gene matches. This CDR3 is CASRVGGSSSYNEQFF. For the CDR3, the DNA is TGTGCCAGCAGAGTCGGGGGGTCGAGCTCCTACAATGAGCAGTTCTTC.

This clone was detected only once. CDR3 sequence (DNA): TGTGCCAGCAGTTTAACCTACTTACGAGGGAACAATGAGCAGTTCTTC. Translated, it gives CASSLTYLRGNNEQFF. This chain connects TRBV27 to TRBJ2-1; maybe TRBD2 (5 bases). This CDR3 region has 16 residues. The V gene lost 2 bases and the J gene lost 5 bases, with 16 bases spanning the gap. Germline-derived CDR1 and CDR2 are MNHEY and SMNVEV (reference sequence).

The chain has TRBV29-1 and TRBJ2-5, with D perhaps being TRBD1 or TRBD2 (5 bases each). The CDR3 length is 14 residues. Trimming took off 5 bases at V and 2 bases at J, with 15 bases between the two ends. Germline CDR1 SQVTM, CDR2 ANQGSEA. CDR3 amino acids: CSVTGRPEQETQYF. In DNA form, the CDR3 reads TGCAGCGTTACGGGACGGCCGGAGCAAGAGACCCAGTACTTC. Variable domain in full (rest from reference TRBV29-1 and TRBJ2-5): SAVISQKPSRDICQRGTSLTIQCQVDSQVTMMFWYRQQPGQSLTLIATANQGSEATYESGFVIDKFPISRPNLTFSTLTVSNMSPEDSSIYLCSVTGRPEQETQYFGPGTRLLVL.

This chain links TRBV28 with TRBJ1-5, with 7 positions matching TRBD1. The V segment lost 4 bases and the J segment 5 bases; nucleotides outside the gene matches: 11. The CDR3 spans 16 residues. Germline assignment: CDR1 MDHEN and CDR2 SYDVKM. CDR3: CASSSGQDRHYQPQHF. The CDR3 coding sequence is TGTGCCAGCAGTTCCGGACAGGACAGACACTATCAGCCCCAGCATTTT.

The chain employs TRBV7-9 and TRBJ2-5, with a weak D call TRBD1 (6 bases). The CDR3 loop spans 14 amino acids. V was trimmed by 3 bases and J by 2 bases, leaving 10 bases between them. From germline, CDR1 is SEHNR and CDR2 FQNEAQ (reference sequence). The CDR3 spells CASSFWTEQETQYF. The CDR3 DNA is TGTGCCAGCAGCTTTTGGACAGAACAAGAGACCCAGTACTTC.

The chain recombines TRBV28 with TRBJ2-5, with a weak D call TRBD1 (6 bases). V dropped 2 bases and J dropped 7 bases, with 14 bases sitting between them. There are 14 residues in the CDR3. The germline V gene encodes CDR1 MDHEN and CDR2 SYDVKM. The CDR3 DNA sequence: TGTGCCAGCAGTTTAGTAGGGACACCCGGGACCCAGTACTTC. Protein product: CASSLVGTPGTQYF.

J is TRBJ1-1 and V is TRBV6-1, with D possibly TRBD1 on 6 matching bases. Germline V lookup: CDR1 MNHNS, CDR2 SASEGT. With 2 bases removed from V and 0 bases from J, the gap between germline ends came to 16 bases. The CDR3 length is 17 residues. The CDR3 spells CASSEFYRVTLNTEAFF. The CDR3 DNA sequence: TGTGCCAGCAGTGAATTTTACAGGGTCACCCTGAACACTGAAGCTTTCTTT.

Turning to this clone: A read error may account for a junction end that differs from germline. The J gene is TRBJ1-1, the V gene TRBV7-7; the D is unclear. Germline CDR1 is SSHAT and CDR2 is FNYEAQ (reference sequence). There are 13 residues in the CDR3. For the CDR3, the DNA is TGTGCTAGCAGCTTAGCCGGAAACACTGAAGCTTTCTTT. Translating gives CASSLAGNTEAFF.

The chain is built from TRBV18 and TRBJ2-7; 9 nucleotides agree with TRBD1. V shed 4 bases and J 3 bases; nucleotides not matched to a gene: 7. Germline CDR1 reads KGHSH; CDR2 reads LQKENI. This CDR3 contains 15 residues. The CDR3 DNA sequence: TGTGCCAGCTCACTAAAGACAGGGGGTGTCTACGAGCAGTACTTC. Its protein is CASSLKTGGVYEQYF.

This clone showed up just a few times. The V call is TRBV6-1, the J call TRBJ2-3; D unclear. Trimming cost V 5 bases and J 1 base, with 10 bases left between them. The CDR3 is made up of 14 amino acids. CDR1 MNHNS and CDR2 SASEGT come from the germline V gene. This CDR3 is CASSLVAGTDTQYF. The CDR3, as DNA: TGTGCCAGCAGTTTGGTCGCTGGCACAGATACGCAGTATTTT.